A selection of T cell receptor beta chains follows, all from one sample in a study of CD8 T cells in Susac syndrome. TCRdb processed the immunoSEQ multiplex PCR reads anew with MiXCR; each CDR3 protein has one entry. In the table there are roughly 130,000 distinct CDR3 sequences, approximately 94% of which are singletons. The specimen sequenced was CD4+ T cells from PBMCs. Receptor source: a human donor with multiple sclerosis. The CDR3 runs from the conserved cysteine through the conserved F or W. The order of the fields is CDR3 protein, CDR3 DNA, V gene, D gene, J gene, clone size. The D gene is left open where the match is weak. Rows give clone size only sometimes, using once, few, many, or a class for an expanded clone.

CDR3 protein: CASRGEATQYF; CDR3 DNA: TGTGCCAGCAGGGGGGAAGCGACCCAGTACTTC; V gene: TRBV11-2; D gene: -; J gene: TRBJ2-5; clone size: -
CDR3 protein: CASSLAFGGYNEQFF; CDR3 DNA: TGTGCCAGCAGCTTAGCATTTGGCGGTTACAATGAGCAGTTCTTC; V gene: TRBV7-2; D gene: -; J gene: TRBJ2-1; clone size: -
CDR3 protein: CASSPEGRGNEQFF; CDR3 DNA: TGTGCCAGCTCACCAGAAGGGCGCGGGAATGAGCAGTTCTTC; V gene: TRBV18; D gene: -; J gene: TRBJ2-1; clone size: -
CDR3 protein: CASSLGQWTDTQYF; CDR3 DNA: TGCGCCAGCAGCTTGGGGCAGTGGACAGATACGCAGTATTTT; V gene: TRBV5-1; D gene: -; J gene: TRBJ2-3; clone size: -
CDR3 protein: CASRTTGYEGYTF; CDR3 DNA: TGTGCCAGCAGGACAACAGGGTATGAGGGCTACACCTTC; V gene: TRBV28; D gene: -; J gene: TRBJ1-2; clone size: -
CDR3 protein: CATSRDTAGGAGELFF; CDR3 DNA: TGTGCCACCAGCAGAGATACGGCGGGAGGGGCCGGGGAGCTGTTTTTT; V gene: TRBV15; D gene: TRBD2; J gene: TRBJ2-2; clone size: once
CDR3 protein: CASSLGPGQGYEQYF; CDR3 DNA: TGTGCTAGCAGCTTGGGACCGGGACAGGGATACGAGCAGTACTTC; V gene: TRBV7-7; D gene: TRBD1; J gene: TRBJ2-7; clone size: -
CDR3 protein: CATSTAPGNQPQHF; CDR3 DNA: TGTGCCACCAGTACTGCGCCGGGCAATCAGCCCCAGCATTTT; V gene: TRBV24-1; D gene: -; J gene: TRBJ1-5; clone size: once
CDR3 protein: CASSLNWGDYGYTF; CDR3 DNA: TGTGCCAGCAGCTTAAATTGGGGGGACTATGGCTACACCTTC; V gene: TRBV7-2; D gene: -; J gene: TRBJ1-2; clone size: -
CDR3 protein: CASSYALKGVPLHF; CDR3 DNA: TGTGCCAGCAGTTACGCTCTGAAGGGGGTCCCCCTCCACTTT; V gene: TRBV6-5; D gene: -; J gene: TRBJ1-6; clone size: -
CDR3 protein: CASSSQGQPTGELFF; CDR3 DNA: TGTGCCAGCAGTTCCCAGGGACAGCCAACCGGGGAGCTGTTTTTT; V gene: TRBV6-2/TRBV6-3; D gene: TRBD1; J gene: TRBJ2-2; clone size: -
CDR3 protein: CASSQDKGLADTGELFF; CDR3 DNA: TGCGCCAGCAGCCAAGATAAGGGGCTAGCCGACACCGGGGAGCTGTTTTTT; V gene: TRBV4-1; D gene: -; J gene: TRBJ2-2; clone size: -
CDR3 protein: CASSRGGGLETQYF; CDR3 DNA: TGTGCCAGCAGCCGAGGGGGGGGCCTAGAGACCCAGTACTTC; V gene: TRBV7-2; D gene: -; J gene: TRBJ2-5; clone size: -
CDR3 protein: CSARRAMNTEAFF; CDR3 DNA: TGCAGCGCAAGAAGAGCCATGAACACTGAAGCTTTCTTT; V gene: TRBV29-1; D gene: -; J gene: TRBJ1-1; clone size: -
CDR3 protein: CASKAGENRFF; CDR3 DNA: TGCGCCAGCAAGGCAGGGGAGAATCGGTTCTTC; V gene: TRBV23-1; D gene: -; J gene: TRBJ2-1; clone size: -
CDR3 protein: CAISESRIVRNQPQHF; CDR3 DNA: TGTGCCATCAGTGAGTCCCGGATTGTAAGAAATCAGCCCCAGCATTTT; V gene: TRBV10-3; D gene: -; J gene: TRBJ1-5; clone size: -
CDR3 protein: CARSLSGTEAFF; CDR3 DNA: TGTGCCAGAAGCTTGAGTGGCACTGAAGCTTTCTTT; V gene: TRBV5-3; D gene: -; J gene: TRBJ1-1; clone size: -
CDR3 protein: CASRLRADGELFF; CDR3 DNA: TGCGCCAGCAGGCTTAGGGCGGATGGGGAGCTGTTTTTT; V gene: TRBV5-1; D gene: -; J gene: TRBJ2-2; clone size: -
CDR3 protein: CASTTFQGSANYGYTF; CDR3 DNA: TGTGCCAGCACCACCTTTCAGGGTTCTGCTAACTATGGCTACACCTTC; V gene: TRBV12-3/TRBV12-4; D gene: -; J gene: TRBJ1-2; clone size: few